The 19 T cell receptor beta chains below all came from one sample that was sequenced in a study of spatial heterogeneity in lung cancer. Their cognate antigens are unknown. Notes on the study in general: Mutation counts in tumors were tracked by counts of expanded intratumoral alpha and beta TCRs.

TCRdb fed the 5' RACE reads into MiXCR, producing one record per CDR3 protein. The top ten hold about 19% of the sample, which has 3,900 or so distinct CDR3 sequences, approximately 6% seen once. Time point reported: sample taken at primary tumor resection. Material: lung tumor tissue, obtained at surgery. The source is a male donor with early-stage non-small cell lung cancer.

This clonotype was counted ten times or more. The V call is TRBV7-3, the J call TRBJ2-1, with D perhaps matching TRBD2 (5 bases). The germline V gene encodes CDR1 SGHTA and CDR2 FQGTGA. The CDR3 has 14 amino acids. Trimming took off 5 bases at V and 3 bases at J, with 11 bases between the two ends. The CDR3 reads CASSRGDGYNEQFF. Here the CDR3 DNA reads TGTGCCAGCAGCCGGGGTGACGGCTACAATGAGCAGTTCTTC.

This clonotype ranks as medium-sized. The rearrangement links TRBV12-3 or TRBV12-4 to TRBJ2-7; 7 nucleotides match TRBD1. The junction had 10 bases not matched to a gene; V was cut back by 8 bases and J by 3 bases. The CDR3 contains 14 residues. The CDR3 here is CASSVGGQYYEQYF. CDR3 DNA: TGTGCCAGCTCTGTTGGGGGACAGTACTACGAGCAGTACTTC.

This clonotype is deemed medium-sized. The CDR3 DNA reads as TGTGCCAGCAGTTTAGAGCGGCCCTCCGGAGGCTACAATGAGCAGTTCTTC. Its protein product is CASSLERPSGGYNEQFF. This sequence joins TRBV6-5 and TRBJ2-1, with a tentative D call TRBD2 (5 bases). Germline CDR1 MNHEY, CDR2 SVGAGI. V lost 4 bases and J 3 bases, leaving 19 bases between the germline ends. The CDR3 runs to 17 residues.

This clonotype was detected many times. This rearrangement joins TRBV11-2 to TRBJ2-3, with a possible D match to TRBD1 (7 bases). The CDR3 length is 15 residues. Trimming took 5 bases from V and 7 from J, leaving 19 bases between them. Germline values: CDR1 SGHAT, CDR2 FQNNGV. The CDR3 reads CASSPRQGGSNTQYF. CDR3 nucleotide sequence: TGTGCCAGCAGCCCCCGACAGGGAGGCTCCAATACGCAGTATTTT.

This clonotype has at least ten counts. CDR3 in DNA: TGCGCCAGCAGCGGCGGGACGGTCTACAATGAGCAGTTCTTC. Its protein is CASSGGTVYNEQFF. The chain combines TRBV10-2 with TRBJ2-1; TRBD2 might be the D (6 bases). Germline lookup yields CDR1 WSHSY and CDR2 SAAADI. Trimming left V 6 bases short and J 3 bases short, with 12 bases between. The CDR3 sequence is 14 residues long.

This clonotype is judged medium-sized. The V and J genes are TRBV12-5 and TRBJ2-2; 11 nucleotides agree with TRBD2. The CDR3 is made up of 16 amino acids. Trimming took 5 bases from V and 6 from J; bases not matched to a gene: 8. CDR1 LGHNT and CDR2 FRNRAP come from the germline V gene. CDR3 amino acids: CASGAALAGGPGELFF. The CDR3 DNA is TGTGCTAGTGGTGCCGCTCTAGCGGGAGGACCCGGGGAGCTGTTTTTT. The full variable domain, in which reference TRBV12-5 and TRBJ2-2 provide the parts outside the CDR3, is DARVTQTPRHKVTEMGQEVTMRCQPILGHNTVFWYRQTMMQGLELLAYFRNRAPLDDSGMPKDRFSAEMPDATLATLKIQPSEPRDSAVYFCASGAALAGGPGELFFGEGSRLTVL.

In its sample, this clonotype is medium-sized. This chain uses TRBV9 with TRBJ2-1, with 12 bases aligning to TRBD2. J lost 0 bases, V lost 0 bases, and 4 bases had no gene match. Germline-derived CDR1 and CDR2 are SGDLS and YYNGEE. The CDR3 runs to 18 residues. The CDR3 region is CASSVGTSGTSSYNEQFF. CDR3 coding DNA: TGTGCCAGCAGCGTAGGGACTAGCGGGACCAGCTCCTACAATGAGCAGTTCTTC.

By proportion, this clonotype is medium-sized. CDR3 DNA: TGTGCCAGCAGCTTGGCGGATACGCAGTATTTT. Amino acids: CASSLADTQYF. The rearrangement uses TRBV7-2 and TRBJ2-3; D uncertain. The CDR3 runs to 11 residues. Trimming left V 3 bases short and J 6 bases short, with 4 bases between. Germline V lookup: CDR1 SGHTA, CDR2 FQGNSA.

This clonotype came up many times. The V gene is TRBV10-3, the J gene TRBJ2-7; D is possibly TRBD2 (6 bases). Germline values: CDR1 ENHRY, CDR2 SYGVKD. There are 16 residues in the CDR3. Trimming stripped 0 bases from V and 0 bases from J, with 12 bases between. The CDR3 DNA sequence: TGTGCCATCAGTGAGTCGCGGGGACTCAACTCCTACGAGCAGTACTTC. Amino acid sequence: CAISESRGLNSYEQYF.

This clonotype rates as medium-sized (0.01 to 0.1%). The rearrangement joins TRBV6-1 to TRBJ2-2, with D perhaps given as TRBD1 or TRBD2 (5 bases each). CDR1 MNHNS and CDR2 SASEGT come from the germline V gene. This CDR3 region has 15 residues. The ends were cut back, 4 bases at V and 0 bases at J, with 9 bases in the middle. Written as DNA, the CDR3 is TGTGCCAGCAGTGTTGGGACGGCGAACACCGGGGAGCTGTTTTTT. The encoded protein is CASSVGTANTGELFF.

By its share, this clonotype is medium-sized. The chain has TRBV12-3 or TRBV12-4 and TRBJ1-2; D might be TRBD1 (6 bases). The CDR3 loop spans 13 amino acids. Between the trimmed V and J ends, which lost 3 bases and 6 bases, there was a span of 11 bases. Written as DNA, the CDR3 is TGTGCCAGCAGTTTCGGACAGTACAATGGCTACACCTTC. Protein: CASSFGQYNGYTF.

This clonotype counts as medium-sized. The CDR3 region is CASMEVTGELFF. CDR3 in DNA: TGTGCCAGCATGGAGGTCACCGGGGAGCTGTTTTTT. This sequence joins TRBV2 and TRBJ2-2, with D tentatively TRBD2 (5 bases). Germline V gene data show CDR1 as SNHLY and CDR2 as FYNNEI. The germline V and J ends were trimmed by 7 bases and 4 bases, with 7 bases remaining between them. The CDR3 covers 12 residues. Together with reference TRBV2 and TRBJ2-2, the CDR3 gives the full variable domain: EPEVTQTPSHQVTQMGQEVILRCVPISNHLYFYWYRQILGQKVEFLVSFYNNEISEKSEIFDDQFSVERPDGSNFTLKIRSTKLEDSAMYFCASMEVTGELFFGEGSRLTVL.

This clonotype is large by share. V and J are TRBV18 and TRBJ1-5, with TRBD1 identical over 10 bases. Per germline, CDR1 KGHSH and CDR2 LQKENI. Losses at the gene ends were 5 bases for V and 4 bases for J; bases not matched to a gene: 5. There are 15 residues in the CDR3. CDR3 nucleotide sequence: TGTGCCAGCTCAACCGGGACAGGGGAGAATCAGCCCCAGCATTTT. This encodes CASSTGTGENQPQHF. Drawing the rest from reference TRBV18 and TRBJ1-5, the complete variable domain is NAGVMQNPRHLVRRRGQEARLRCSPMKGHSHVYWYRQLPEEGLKFMVYLQKENIIDESGMPKERFSAEFPKEGPSILRIQQVVRGDSAAYFCASSTGTGENQPQHFGDGTRLSIL.

Judged by abundance, this clonotype is medium-sized (0.01 to 0.1%). The gene calls are TRBV7-6 and TRBJ2-5, with D hard to call. V lost 6 bases and J lost 1, with 12 bases in between. This CDR3 comprises 14 residues. Germline V CDR1 and CDR2: SGHVS, FNYEAQ. CDR3 residues: CASSRYKGQETQYF. In DNA, the CDR3 is TGTGCCAGCAGTCGCTATAAAGGCCAAGAGACCCAGTACTTC.

This clonotype has a handful of counts. A much bigger clone sits one base away, suggesting this may be a read error. The J gene is TRBJ1-5, the V gene TRBV24-1; TRBD1 agrees at 7 bases. The CDR3 contains 14 residues. Per germline, CDR1 KGHDR and CDR2 SFDVKD. Trimming removed 0 bases from V and 13 bases from J; junction bases left unmatched: 8. In DNA, the CDR3 is TGTGCCACCAGTGATTTGTGGACAGGCTGGGTTCAGCATTTT. The encoded protein is CATSDLWTGWVQHF.

Relative to its sample, this clonotype is medium-sized. V and J are TRBV28 and TRBJ2-7, with D perhaps matching TRBD2 (5 bases). V lost 3 bases, J lost 3 bases, and 12 bases lay in between. The CDR3 has 14 amino acids. Germline V gives CDR1 MDHEN, CDR2 SYDVKM. Written as DNA, the CDR3 is TGTGCCAGCAGTTTTTCCGGACTCAACTACGAGCAGTACTTC. Protein product: CASSFSGLNYEQYF.

This clonotype was recorded many times. J is TRBJ2-1 and V is TRBV30, with D maybe TRBD2 (5 bases). CDR3 size: 13 residues. The V and J ends lost 0 bases and 5 bases respectively, with 8 bases between them. Germline CDR1 GTSNPN, CDR2 SVGIG (reference sequence). The CDR3 DNA reads as TGTGCCTGGAGTGTAGACGGGGACAATGAGCAGTTCTTC. Its translation is CAWSVDGDNEQFF. The whole variable domain, filled in from reference TRBV30 and TRBJ2-1, reads SQTIHQWPATLVQPVGSPLSLECTVEGTSNPNLYWYRQAAGRGLQLLFYSVGIGQISSEVPQNLSASRPQDRQFILSSKKLLLSDSGFYLCAWSVDGDNEQFFGPGTRLTVL.

The J gene is TRBJ2-1, the V gene TRBV4-1; 7 nucleotides align to TRBD2. V shed 4 bases and J 9 bases; nucleotides not matched to a gene: 12. This CDR3 contains 15 residues. Per germline, CDR1 MGHRA and CDR2 YSYEKL. CDR3 sequence: CASSPLRDYSGEQFF. The CDR3 DNA reads as TGCGCCAGCAGCCCCCTCCGGGACTATTCTGGTGAGCAGTTCTTC.

The V and J genes are TRBV27 and TRBJ1-5; D is unresolved. Deletions cut 0 bases from V and 3 bases from J, with 9 bases between. Germline V gives CDR1 MNHEY, CDR2 SMNVEV (reference sequence). The CDR3 covers 15 residues. The CDR3 spells CASSLSNSPNQPQHF. Here the CDR3 DNA reads TGTGCCAGCAGTTTATCGAACAGCCCCAATCAGCCCCAGCATTTT.